One and the same sample provided the 2 T cell receptor beta chains below, sequenced in a study of blood T cell repertoires in COVID-19. Measured with immunoSEQ multiplex PCR; TCRdb has only the in-frame clones, and not every one. The table lists 200,000 to 300,000 clones, 85% to 90% of them singletons. Sequencing used peripheral blood. The receptor source for this set is a woman aged 60-70 years with COVID-19, enrolled during active disease.

The chain couples TRBV7-9 to TRBJ1-6, with D tentatively TRBD1 (5 bases). Looked up from germline, CDR1 is SEHNR and CDR2 is FQNEAQ (reference sequence). The CDR3 extends over 18 amino acids. Trimming took 5 bases from V and 0 from J, leaving 17 bases between them. CDR3 nucleotide sequence: TGTGCCAGCAGCGAACAGATCGGGGGAAGCTCCTATAATTCACCCCTCCACTTT. Its protein product is CASSEQIGGSSYNSPLHF.

The chain uses TRBV15 and TRBJ2-1, with D possibly being TRBD2 (5 bases). The CDR3 consists of 15 residues. The germline gives CDR1 LNHNV, CDR2 YYDKDF (reference sequence). V was shortened by 0 bases and J by 3 bases, with 9 bases between the two germline ends. The CDR3 protein is CATSRDRRSYNEQFF. The CDR3 DNA reads as TGTGCCACCAGCAGAGATCGGAGGAGCTACAATGAGCAGTTCTTC.